Here is one T cell receptor (beta chain) with its context. The sample comes from a study of T cell changes during pregnancy in multiple sclerosis. Measured with immunoSEQ multiplex PCR; TCRdb has only the in-frame clones, and not every one. In the table there are 40,000 or so clones, around 92% of which are singletons. The TCR originated in a female donor with multiple sclerosis, enrolled in a pregnancy study. Source: CD8+ T cells from peripheral blood mononuclear cells, taken in the third trimester of pregnancy.

CDR3 residues: CASSPRGQGASDTEAFF. In DNA form, the CDR3 reads TGTGCCAGCTCACCAAGAGGACAGGGGGCTTCGGACACTGAAGCTTTCTTT. V is TRBV18 and J is TRBJ1-1; 11 positions agree with TRBD1. The CDR3 spans 17 residues. CDR1 is KGHSH, CDR2 LQKENI, per germline. The V gene end was trimmed by 2 bases and the J gene end by 3 bases; junction bases not matched to a gene: 8.